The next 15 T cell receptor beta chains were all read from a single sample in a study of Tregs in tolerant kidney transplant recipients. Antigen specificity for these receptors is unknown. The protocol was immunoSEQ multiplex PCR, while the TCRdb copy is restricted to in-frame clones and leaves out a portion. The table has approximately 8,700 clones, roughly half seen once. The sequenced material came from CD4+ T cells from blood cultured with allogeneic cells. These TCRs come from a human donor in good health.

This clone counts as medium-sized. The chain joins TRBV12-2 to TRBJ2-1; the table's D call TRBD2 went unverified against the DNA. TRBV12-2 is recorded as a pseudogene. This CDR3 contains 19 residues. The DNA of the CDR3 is TGTGCAAGTCGCTTAGTTGGGACTATCCCTATAGGGGGGAGCAATGAGCAGTTCTTC. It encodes CASRLVGTIPIGGSNEQFF.

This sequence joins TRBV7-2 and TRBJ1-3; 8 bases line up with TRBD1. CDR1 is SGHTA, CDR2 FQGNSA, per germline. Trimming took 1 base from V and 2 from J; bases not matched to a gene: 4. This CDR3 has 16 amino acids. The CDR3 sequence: CASSLGQGNPGNTIYF. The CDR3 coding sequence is TGTGCCAGCAGCTTAGGACAGGGGAACCCTGGAAACACCATATATTTT.

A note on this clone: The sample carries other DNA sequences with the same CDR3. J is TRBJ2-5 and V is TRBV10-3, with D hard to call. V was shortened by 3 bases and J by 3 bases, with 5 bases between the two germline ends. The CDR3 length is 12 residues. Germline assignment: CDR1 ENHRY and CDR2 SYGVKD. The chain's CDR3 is CAISDREETQYF. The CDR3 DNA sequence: TGTGCCATCAGTGACCGGGAAGAGACCCAGTACTTC.

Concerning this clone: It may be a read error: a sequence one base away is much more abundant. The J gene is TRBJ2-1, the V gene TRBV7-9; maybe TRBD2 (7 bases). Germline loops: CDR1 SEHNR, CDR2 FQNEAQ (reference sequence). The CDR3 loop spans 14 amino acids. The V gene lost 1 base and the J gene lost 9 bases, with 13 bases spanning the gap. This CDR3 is CASSLGEGGAEQFF. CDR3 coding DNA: TGTGCCAGCAGCTTAGGGGAGGGGGGGGCTGAGCAGTTCTTC.

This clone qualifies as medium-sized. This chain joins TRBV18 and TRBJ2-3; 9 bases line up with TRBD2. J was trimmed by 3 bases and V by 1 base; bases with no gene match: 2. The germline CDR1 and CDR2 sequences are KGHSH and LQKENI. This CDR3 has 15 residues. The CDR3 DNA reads TGTGCCAGCTCACCACTAGCGGGGGAAACAGATACGCAGTATTTT. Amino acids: CASSPLAGETDTQYF.

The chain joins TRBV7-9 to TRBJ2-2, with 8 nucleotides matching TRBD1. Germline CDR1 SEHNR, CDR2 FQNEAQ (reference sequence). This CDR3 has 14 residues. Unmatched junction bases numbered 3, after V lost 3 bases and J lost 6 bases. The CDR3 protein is CASSLTGVAGELFF. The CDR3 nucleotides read TGTGCCAGCAGCTTGACAGGGGTGGCCGGGGAGCTGTTTTTT.

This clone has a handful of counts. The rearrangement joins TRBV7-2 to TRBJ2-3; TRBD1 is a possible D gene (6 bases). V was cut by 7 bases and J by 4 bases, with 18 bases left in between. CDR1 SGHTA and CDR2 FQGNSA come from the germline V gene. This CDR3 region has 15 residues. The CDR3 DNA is TGTGCCAGCACCCCCGGACAGACGGTCTCAGATACGCAGTATTTT. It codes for CASTPGQTVSDTQYF.

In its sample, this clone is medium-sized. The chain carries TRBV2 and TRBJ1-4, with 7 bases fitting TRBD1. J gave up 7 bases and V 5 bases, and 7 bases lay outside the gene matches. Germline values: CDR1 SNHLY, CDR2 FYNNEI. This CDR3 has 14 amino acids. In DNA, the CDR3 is TGTGCCAGCAGTATCGACAGGGTTAGTGAAAAACTGTTTTTT. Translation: CASSIDRVSEKLFF.

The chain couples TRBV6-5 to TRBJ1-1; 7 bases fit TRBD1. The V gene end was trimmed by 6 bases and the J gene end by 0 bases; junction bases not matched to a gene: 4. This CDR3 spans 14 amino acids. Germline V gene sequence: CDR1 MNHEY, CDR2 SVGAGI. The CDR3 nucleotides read TGTGCCAGCAGAGCGACAGGGTTGAACACTGAAGCTTTCTTT. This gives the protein CASRATGLNTEAFF.

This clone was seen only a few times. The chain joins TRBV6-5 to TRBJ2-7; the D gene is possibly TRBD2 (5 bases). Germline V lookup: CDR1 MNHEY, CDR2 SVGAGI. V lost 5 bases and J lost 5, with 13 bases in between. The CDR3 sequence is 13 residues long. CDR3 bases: TGTGCCAGCAGTGAGACTATAGGCCACGAGCAGTACTTC. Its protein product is CASSETIGHEQYF.

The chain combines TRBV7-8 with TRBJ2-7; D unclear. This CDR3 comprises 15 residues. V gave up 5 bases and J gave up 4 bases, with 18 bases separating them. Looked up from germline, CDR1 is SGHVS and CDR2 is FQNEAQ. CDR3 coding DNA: TGTGCCAGCAGCCCGCGGTTGGCCCAGCCTTACGAGCAGTACTTC. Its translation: CASSPRLAQPYEQYF.

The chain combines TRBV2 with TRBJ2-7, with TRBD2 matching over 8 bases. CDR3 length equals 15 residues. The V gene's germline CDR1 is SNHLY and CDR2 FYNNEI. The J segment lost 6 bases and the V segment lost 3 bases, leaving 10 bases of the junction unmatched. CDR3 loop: CASSEGRAGALEQYF. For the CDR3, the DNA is TGTGCCAGCAGTGAGGGGCGAGCGGGGGCTCTCGAGCAGTACTTC.

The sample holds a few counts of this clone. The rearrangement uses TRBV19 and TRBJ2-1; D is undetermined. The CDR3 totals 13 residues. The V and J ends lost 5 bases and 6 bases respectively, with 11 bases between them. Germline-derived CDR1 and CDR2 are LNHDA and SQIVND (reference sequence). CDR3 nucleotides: TGTGCCAGTAGTCCCCCCCGGATCAATGAGCAGTTCTTC. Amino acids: CASSPPRINEQFF.

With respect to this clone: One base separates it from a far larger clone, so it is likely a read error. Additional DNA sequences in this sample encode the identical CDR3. CDR3 in DNA: TGCGCCAGCAGTCCCTCGGGAGGGCGCCTAAGGAACACTGAAGCTTTCTTT. This translates into CASSPSGGRLRNTEAFF. The chain employs TRBV5-1 and TRBJ1-1; no clear D. V shed 5 bases and J shed 1 base, with 21 bases lying between them. This CDR3 is built from 17 residues. Germline CDR1 reads SGHRS; CDR2 reads YFSETQ.

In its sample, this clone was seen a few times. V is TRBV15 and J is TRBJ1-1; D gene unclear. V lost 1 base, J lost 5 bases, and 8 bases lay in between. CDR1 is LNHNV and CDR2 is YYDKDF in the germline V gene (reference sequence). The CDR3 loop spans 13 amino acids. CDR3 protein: CATSRARWTEAFF. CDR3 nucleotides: TGTGCCACCAGCAGAGCAAGGTGGACTGAAGCTTTCTTT.